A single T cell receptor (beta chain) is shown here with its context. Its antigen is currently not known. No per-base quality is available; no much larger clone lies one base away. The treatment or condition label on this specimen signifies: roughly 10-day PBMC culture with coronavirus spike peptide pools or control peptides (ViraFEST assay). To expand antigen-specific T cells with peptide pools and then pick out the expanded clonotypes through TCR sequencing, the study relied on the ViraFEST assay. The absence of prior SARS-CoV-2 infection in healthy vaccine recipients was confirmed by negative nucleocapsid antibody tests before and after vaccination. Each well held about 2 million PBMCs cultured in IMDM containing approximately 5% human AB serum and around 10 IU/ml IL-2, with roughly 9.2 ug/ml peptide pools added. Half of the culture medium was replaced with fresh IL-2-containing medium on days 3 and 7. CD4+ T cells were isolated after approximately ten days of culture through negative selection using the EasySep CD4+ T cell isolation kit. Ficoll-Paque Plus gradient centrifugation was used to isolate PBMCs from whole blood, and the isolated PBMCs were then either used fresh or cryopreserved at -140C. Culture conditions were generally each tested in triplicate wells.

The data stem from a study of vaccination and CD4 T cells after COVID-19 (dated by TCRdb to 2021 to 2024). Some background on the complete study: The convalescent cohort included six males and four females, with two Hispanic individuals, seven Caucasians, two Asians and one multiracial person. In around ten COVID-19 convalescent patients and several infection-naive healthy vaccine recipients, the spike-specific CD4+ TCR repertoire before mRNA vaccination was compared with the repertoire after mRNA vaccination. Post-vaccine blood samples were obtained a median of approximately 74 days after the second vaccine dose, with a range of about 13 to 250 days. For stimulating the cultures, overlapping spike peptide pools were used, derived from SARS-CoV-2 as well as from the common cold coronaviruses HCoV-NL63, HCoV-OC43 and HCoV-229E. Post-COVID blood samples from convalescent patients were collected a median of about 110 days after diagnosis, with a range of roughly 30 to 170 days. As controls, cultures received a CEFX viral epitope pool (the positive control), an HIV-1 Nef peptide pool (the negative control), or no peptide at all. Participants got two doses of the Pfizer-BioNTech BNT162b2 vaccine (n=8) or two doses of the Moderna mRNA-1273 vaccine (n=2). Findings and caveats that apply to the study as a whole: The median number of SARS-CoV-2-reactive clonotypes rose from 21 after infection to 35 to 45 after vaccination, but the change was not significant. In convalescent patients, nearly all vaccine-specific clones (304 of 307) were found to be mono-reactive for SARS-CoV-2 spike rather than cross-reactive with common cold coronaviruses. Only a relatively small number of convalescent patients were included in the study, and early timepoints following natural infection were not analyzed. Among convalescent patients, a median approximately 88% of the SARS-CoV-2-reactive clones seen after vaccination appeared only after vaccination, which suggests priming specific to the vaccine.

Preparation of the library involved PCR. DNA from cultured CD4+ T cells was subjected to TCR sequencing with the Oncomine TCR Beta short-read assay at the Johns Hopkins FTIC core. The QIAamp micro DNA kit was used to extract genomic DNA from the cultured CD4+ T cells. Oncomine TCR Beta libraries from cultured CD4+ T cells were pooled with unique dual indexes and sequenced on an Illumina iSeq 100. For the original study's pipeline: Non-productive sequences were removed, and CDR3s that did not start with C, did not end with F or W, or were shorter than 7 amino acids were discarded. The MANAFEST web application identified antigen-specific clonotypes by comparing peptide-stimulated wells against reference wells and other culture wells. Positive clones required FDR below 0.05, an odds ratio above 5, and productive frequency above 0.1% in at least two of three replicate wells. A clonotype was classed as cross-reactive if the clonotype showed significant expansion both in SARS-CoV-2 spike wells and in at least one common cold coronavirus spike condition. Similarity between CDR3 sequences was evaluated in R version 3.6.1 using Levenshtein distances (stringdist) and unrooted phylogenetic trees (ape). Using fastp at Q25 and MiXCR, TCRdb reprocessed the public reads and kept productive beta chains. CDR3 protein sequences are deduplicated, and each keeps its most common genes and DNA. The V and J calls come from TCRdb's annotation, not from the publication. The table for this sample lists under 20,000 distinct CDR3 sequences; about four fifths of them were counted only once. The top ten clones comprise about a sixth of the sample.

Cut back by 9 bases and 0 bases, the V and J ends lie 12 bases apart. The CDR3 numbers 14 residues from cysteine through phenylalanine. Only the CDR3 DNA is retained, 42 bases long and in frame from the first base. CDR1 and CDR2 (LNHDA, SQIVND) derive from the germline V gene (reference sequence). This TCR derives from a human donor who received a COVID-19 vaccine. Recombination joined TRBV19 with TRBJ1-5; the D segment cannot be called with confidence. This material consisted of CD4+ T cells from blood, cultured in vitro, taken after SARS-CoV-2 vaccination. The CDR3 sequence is CASSVHYSNQPQHF. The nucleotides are TGTGCCAGCTCAGTGCACTATAGCAATCAGCCCCAGCATTTT.